The text below deals with one T cell receptor beta chain. What it recognizes is unknown. Each CDR3 protein is one row after TCRdb ran MiXCR on the reads. The sample has almost 90,000 distinct CDR3 sequences; 25% to 30% are singletons. These data come from a study of T cell repertoires in cytomegalovirus infection. Trimming removed 2 bases from V and 6 bases from J, with 11 bases in between. The CDR3 length is 13 residues. The V gene's germline CDR1 is MNHNY and CDR2 SVGAGI (reference sequence). Study results and caveats: CMV-specific TCR beta clonotypes restricted by HLA-C dominated the ex vivo response.

The TCR was taken from a human donor in good health (CMV status not recorded). Some clones in this sample may be carry-over from other donors' samples. The source was CD8+ T cells from cultured PBMCs, collected from culture after CMV antigen stimulation. The V and J genes are TRBV6-6 and TRBJ2-7; perhaps TRBD1 as D (5 bases). CDR3 bases: TGTGCCAGCAGTTACCTCCGTCAGGGCGAGCAGTACTTC. Its protein product is CASSYLRQGEQYF.